Following are 23 T cell receptor beta chains from one sample sequenced in a study of shared clonotypes between healthy human individuals. Profiling relied on immunoSEQ multiplex PCR, and the TCRdb table lists in-frame clones only, not all of them. The sample yields some 2,000,000 clones, approximately 95% seen once. The sequencing input was naive CD4+ T cells sorted from blood. The subset here: CD45RA+ positively selected. Receptor source: a man aged 18 to 30 in good health.

V gene TRBV9 combines with J gene TRBJ1-1, with unresolved D. Germline V lookup: CDR1 SGDLS, CDR2 YYNGEE. This CDR3 region has 14 residues. Trimming pared 4 bases from V and 7 bases from J, leaving 17 bases between. CDR3 amino acids: CASSPDGSRGEAFF. The CDR3 DNA sequence: TGTGCCAGCAGCCCGGACGGGTCCCGGGGTGAAGCTTTCTTT.

The chain is built from TRBV29-1 and TRBJ1-6; D is uncertain. Germline assignment: CDR1 SQVTM and CDR2 ANQGSEA. CDR3 length: 15 amino acids. The germline V and J ends were trimmed by 5 bases and 0 bases, with 11 bases remaining between them. Written as DNA, the CDR3 is TGCAGCGTTAGGTTGGATAACTCCTATAATTCACCCCTCCACTTT. Protein sequence: CSVRLDNSYNSPLHF.

The chain links TRBV10-3 to TRBJ1-1; TRBD1 might be the D (6 bases). From germline, CDR1 is ENHRY and CDR2 SYGVKD. The CDR3 consists of 15 residues. V was clipped by 4 bases and J by 2 bases, with 14 bases between them. This CDR3 reads CAISGPTGVNTEAFF. The DNA of the CDR3 is TGTGCCATCAGTGGCCCGACAGGCGTCAACACTGAAGCTTTCTTT.

This clone was observed a single time. The CDR3 DNA is TGTGCCAGCAGTTATGGACAGGACCAATACTTC. Translated: CASSYGQDQYF. The V and J genes are TRBV6-5 and TRBJ2-7, with TRBD1 matching over 7 bases. This CDR3 contains 11 residues. CDR1 is MNHEY and CDR2 is SVGAGI in the germline V gene. Trimming removed 3 bases from V and 13 bases from J; junction bases left unmatched: 6.

The chain links TRBV9 to TRBJ2-1; 10 bases map to TRBD2. This CDR3 region has 17 residues. The V gene's germline CDR1 is SGDLS and CDR2 YYNGEE. With V trimmed by 4 bases and J by 7 bases, 14 bases remained unmatched. The CDR3 nucleotides read TGTGCCAGCAGCACCTATCGGTCTAGCGGGAGCCTGAATGAGCAGTTCTTC. It specifies CASSTYRSSGSLNEQFF.

CDR3 protein: CARGQGQFETNEKLFF. The CDR3 coding sequence is TGTGCCCGTGGACAGGGCCAATTCGAAACTAATGAAAAACTGTTTTTT. The genes are TRBV30 and TRBJ1-4; TRBD1 matches at 8 bases. The CDR3 spans 16 residues. V lost 8 bases and J lost 1; bases outside the gene matches: 12. Germline CDR1 and CDR2: GTSNPN and SVGIG (reference sequence).

The rearrangement uses TRBV18 and TRBJ1-5; D not certain. The CDR3 length is 14 residues. Germline-derived CDR1 and CDR2 are KGHSH and LQKENI. Deletions cut 3 bases from V and 7 bases from J, with 13 bases between. The CDR3 DNA sequence: TGTGCCAGCTCACCCACCAGTGTCGGACAGCCCCAGCATTTT. It yields the protein CASSPTSVGQPQHF. The full variable domain, with the rest looked up from reference TRBV18 and TRBJ1-5, is NAGVMQNPRHLVRRRGQEARLRCSPMKGHSHVYWYRQLPEEGLKFMVYLQKENIIDESGMPKERFSAEFPKEGPSILRIQQVVRGDSAAYFCASSPTSVGQPQHFGDGTRLSIL.

The chain recombines TRBV9 with TRBJ2-5, with 12 bases lining up with TRBD2. The CDR3 extends over 16 amino acids. CDR1 is SGDLS, CDR2 YYNGEE, per germline. J was trimmed by 5 bases and V by 0 bases; bases with no gene match: 5. The CDR3 spells CASSVGTSGKGETQYF. The CDR3 nucleotides are TGTGCCAGCAGCGTAGGGACTAGCGGGAAGGGGGAGACCCAGTACTTC.

V is TRBV6-1 and J is TRBJ2-1; 8 bases fit TRBD1. Germline CDR1 is MNHNS and CDR2 is SASEGT. The CDR3 is 16 residues long. Unmatched junction bases numbered 10, after V lost 1 base and J lost 8 bases. The CDR3, as DNA: TGTGCCAGCAGTGAAGGAGTCGGGACAGGCGTCGATGAGCAGTTCTTC. It is translated as CASSEGVGTGVDEQFF.

About this clone itself: The same CDR3 also results from other DNA sequences found in this sample. The chain uses TRBV5-1 and TRBJ2-7, with 12 positions matching TRBD1. Per germline, CDR1 SGHRS and CDR2 YFSETQ. The CDR3 contains 15 residues. V was pared by 3 bases and J by 4 bases, with 5 bases of the junction left unmatched. CDR3 protein: CASSSGTGGSYEQYF. In DNA, the CDR3 is TGCGCCAGCAGCTCGGGGACAGGGGGCAGTTACGAGCAGTACTTC.

This clone was counted once. The chain carries TRBV30 and TRBJ1-5, with 7 bases lining up with TRBD1. The CDR3 consists of 13 residues. Germline lookup yields CDR1 GTSNPN and CDR2 SVGIG (reference sequence). Germline trimming cut 6 bases from V and 5 bases from J; bases unmatched to any gene: 7. Written as DNA, the CDR3 is TGTGCCTGTAACGAAGGGGGCCATCAGCCCCAGCATTTT. Its translation is CACNEGGHQPQHF.

J is TRBJ2-1 and V is TRBV5-8; no firm D call. Deletions cut 4 bases from V and 7 bases from J, with 21 bases between. Germline V gene sequence: CDR1 SGHTS, CDR2 YDEGEE. CDR3 length equals 16 residues. CDR3 sequence reads: CASSAYRDAQRNEQFF. As DNA, the CDR3 is TGTGCCAGCAGCGCGTACCGAGACGCTCAGAGGAATGAGCAGTTCTTC.

The genes are TRBV25-1 and TRBJ2-7; D is perhaps TRBD1 or TRBD2 (5 bases each). V was cut by 4 bases and J by 1 base, with 14 bases left in between. Germline V CDR1 and CDR2: MGHDK, SYGVNS. The CDR3 covers 15 residues. This CDR3 is CASSADSGTSYEQYF. CDR3 DNA: TGTGCCAGCAGTGCCGACTCCGGGACGTCCTACGAGCAGTACTTC.

The chain combines TRBV7-2 with TRBJ2-5; 10 nucleotides line up with TRBD2. The CDR3 runs 15 residues. Germline CDR1 reads SGHTA; CDR2 reads FQGNSA. The J segment lost 2 bases and the V segment lost 5 bases, leaving 5 bases of the junction unmatched. The CDR3: CASSLSGRDQETQYF. CDR3 sequence (DNA): TGTGCCAGCAGCCTCAGCGGGAGGGATCAAGAGACCCAGTACTTC.

The chain couples TRBV18 to TRBJ1-6; perhaps TRBD1 as D (5 bases). The germline V and J ends were trimmed by 2 bases and 11 bases, with 16 bases remaining between them. The length of the CDR3 is 15 residues. The germline CDR1 and CDR2 sequences are KGHSH and LQKENI. The CDR3 spells CASSPDRDRGTPLHF. Written as DNA, the CDR3 is TGTGCCAGCTCACCAGACCGGGACCGGGGAACACCCCTCCACTTT.

The chain combines TRBV7-2 with TRBJ1-5; no reliable D call. The CDR3 is made up of 13 amino acids. The V end lost 5 bases, the J end lost 1 base, and 6 bases lay between the germline ends. CDR1 is SGHTA, CDR2 FQGNSA, per germline. The CDR3 region has the DNA TGTGCCAGCAGCCAGACGAGCAATCAGCCCCAGCATTTT. Encoded protein: CASSQTSNQPQHF.

A note on this clone: Distinct nucleotide sequences in the sample also encode this CDR3. This chain links TRBV20-1 with TRBJ1-1; D is unclear. V lost 4 bases and J lost 3, with 0 bases in between. CDR3 size: 9 residues. CDR1 and CDR2 (germline): DFQATT, SNEGSKA (reference sequence). In nucleotides, the CDR3 is TGCAGTGCTAACACTGAAGCTTTCTTT. As protein: CSANTEAFF.

This clone was detected only once. The V call is TRBV30, the J call TRBJ1-5, with D hard to call. CDR3 size: 13 residues. V was shortened by 1 base and J by 3 bases, with 7 bases between the two germline ends. Germline V gene data show CDR1 as GTSNPN and CDR2 as SVGIG (reference sequence). CDR3 loop: CAWSGVDNQPQHF. The CDR3 region has the DNA TGTGCCTGGAGTGGGGTAGACAATCAGCCCCAGCATTTT.

The chain links TRBV7-9 to TRBJ2-7, with D perhaps assigned TRBD1 or TRBD2 (7 bases each). V shed 1 base and J shed 9 bases, with 19 bases lying between them. The CDR3 is made up of 15 amino acids. Germline V lookup: CDR1 SEHNR, CDR2 FQNEAQ (reference sequence). CDR3 in DNA: TGTGCCAGCAGCTTAGATTCAGGGGGGGCCGTGTTGCAGTACTTC. The encoded protein is CASSLDSGGAVLQYF.

The chain is built from TRBV2 and TRBJ1-2, with D maybe TRBD1 (6 bases). The V gene's germline CDR1 is SNHLY and CDR2 FYNNEI. Trimming took 5 bases from V and 2 from J, leaving 12 bases between them. There are 14 residues in the CDR3. Here the CDR3 reads CASSPTTGNYGYTF. The CDR3 DNA sequence: TGTGCCAGCAGTCCTACTACAGGGAACTATGGCTACACCTTC.

The rearrangement joins TRBV6-1 to TRBJ2-3; possible D gene TRBD2, 6 bases. The CDR3 length is 14 residues. Germline loops: CDR1 MNHNS, CDR2 SASEGT. Trimming took off 2 bases at V and 4 bases at J, with 10 bases between the two ends. The CDR3 DNA reads TGTGCCAGCAGTGAACGGGCGGGACCAGATACGCAGTATTTT. This gives the protein CASSERAGPDTQYF.

This clone showed up just once. The gene calls are TRBV6-6 and TRBJ2-7; D is uncertain. This CDR3 has 15 residues. V dropped 2 bases and J dropped 6 bases, with 17 bases sitting between them. Per the germline V gene, CDR1 is MNHNY and CDR2 is SVGAGI (reference sequence). CDR3 region: CASSYVADVESEQYF. CDR3 nucleotides: TGTGCCAGCAGTTACGTCGCAGACGTCGAAAGCGAGCAGTACTTC.

This chain uses TRBV4-3 with TRBJ2-2; D remains ambiguous. This CDR3 contains 14 residues. V lost 3 bases, J lost 2 bases, and 7 bases lay in between. CDR1 and CDR2 from the germline V gene are LGHNA and YSLEER. CDR3 residues: CASSQSINTGELFF. DNA of the CDR3: TGCGCCAGCAGCCAGTCTATTAACACCGGGGAGCTGTTTTTT.